The sequence of this T cell receptor (beta chain) was determined in a study of cytotoxic CD8 clonotypes in ibrutinib-treated CLL. Overall study: Specimens for response were gathered following a median around a year of therapy, spanning 6 to 36.

The junction had 4 bases not matched to a gene; V was cut back by 3 bases and J by 2 bases. Looked up from germline, CDR1 is LNHDA and CDR2 is SQIVND (reference sequence). The CDR3 runs to 16 residues. The assay was immunoSEQ multiplex PCR, and TCRdb's table has in-frame clones only and misses some. The sample has roughly 29,000 clones; about 70% are singletons. In regard to this clone: Its antigen is as yet unknown.

Study-level results: Baseline levels of clonality went above those of age-matched healthy donors and moved with circulating CD8+ T-cell counts.

The J gene is TRBJ2-2, the V gene TRBV19; 9 bases are a match to TRBD2. The input for sequencing was PBMCs, taken after 36 months of ibrutinib treatment. This receptor was identified in a human donor with chronic lymphocytic leukemia. CDR3 in amino acids: CASSIFGTSNTGELFF. The DNA for the CDR3 is TGTGCCAGTAGTATTTTTGGGACTAGCAACACCGGGGAGCTGTTTTTT.